This TCR beta chain was sequenced for a study of cytomegalovirus exposure and HLA in healthy donors. About the study: Per a later analysis, the roughly 640 first-cohort and 120 validation repertoires shared one platform.

Findings and limits, study-wide: Specificity of a few CMV-associated chains for CMV antigens was verified in vitro. Among TCR sequences, most were rare, though some public TCRs appeared in many donors.

Repertoires were generated with immunoSEQ multiplex PCR, while TCRdb's copy carries only in-frame clones and drops some. The sample has 120,000 or so clones; roughly 89% are singletons. From the roughly 110-subject validation cohort, which was separate from the roughly 710-subject first cohort, the donors were drawn. CDR1 and CDR2 (germline): SGHAT, FQNNGV. This CDR3 region has 13 residues. The V gene lost 5 bases and the J gene lost 3 bases, with 10 bases spanning the gap. In the case of this clone: Antigen: not known.

The rearrangement uses TRBV11-2 and TRBJ1-2, with D possibly TRBD1 on 6 matching bases. Sample: PBMCs. This clonotype was obtained from a woman in her late teens or twenties in good health and CMV-seronegative. CDR3 DNA sequence: TGTGCCAGCAGCATACAGGGAGACTATGGCTACACCTTC. This codes for CASSIQGDYGYTF.